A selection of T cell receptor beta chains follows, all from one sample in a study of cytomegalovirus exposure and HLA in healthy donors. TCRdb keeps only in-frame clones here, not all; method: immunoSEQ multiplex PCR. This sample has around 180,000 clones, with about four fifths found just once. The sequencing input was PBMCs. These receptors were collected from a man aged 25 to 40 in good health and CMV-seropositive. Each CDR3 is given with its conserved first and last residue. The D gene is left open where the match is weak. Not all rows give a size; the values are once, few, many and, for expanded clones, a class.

TGTGCCAGCAGTGAGGGACAGGCCTACGAGCAGTACTTC,CASSEGQAYEQYF,TRBD1,13,TRBV6-1,few,TRBJ2-7
TGCAGTGCTAGGATAGGGGTCGAGCAGTACTTC,CSARIGVEQYF,-,11,TRBV20-1,-,TRBJ2-7
TGCGCCAGCAGTGACTCCGGGATAATTACGCAGTATTTT,CASSDSGIITQYF,-,13,TRBV10-1,-,TRBJ2-3
TGTGCCACCAGCATTATGACTAGCGGGAGCACCTACGAGCAGTACTTC,CATSIMTSGSTYEQYF,TRBD2,16,TRBV15,-,TRBJ2-7
TGTGCCAGCAGAACCGGGACAGGGGTTGGACAGCCCCAGCATTTT,CASRTGTGVGQPQHF,TRBD1,15,TRBV6-1,-,TRBJ1-5
TGTGCCAGCAGCACCCGACAGGGACGCTATGGCTACACCTTC,CASSTRQGRYGYTF,TRBD1,14,TRBV7-2,few,TRBJ1-2
TGTGCCAGCTCACCTACCGGGACTAAAAGTGTCAACGAGCAGTACTTC,CASSPTGTKSVNEQYF,TRBD2,16,TRBV18,-,TRBJ2-7
TGTGCCAGCATCCCCGACCGGGGAAAACTGTTTTTT,CASIPDRGKLFF,-,12,TRBV2,few,TRBJ1-4
TGCGCCAGCAGCTCCCGGGGGTTTTACACAGATACGCAGTATTTT,CASSSRGFYTDTQYF,-,15,TRBV5-1,-,TRBJ2-3
TGTGCCAGCAGTTTAACAGGGTACGATAATTCACCCCTCCACTTT,CASSLTGYDNSPLHF,-,15,TRBV27,few,TRBJ1-6
TGTGCCTGGAGTGGGGGGGGACAGGCCACTAACTATGGCTACACCTTC,CAWSGGGQATNYGYTF,TRBD1,16,TRBV30,-,TRBJ1-2
TGTGCCAGTAGTGTGGGACAGGACAATGAGCAGTTCTTC,CASSVGQDNEQFF,TRBD1,13,TRBV19,-,TRBJ2-1
TGTTCCAGCAGCTTAGTCCACACTGGGTACAGTAATGAAAAACTGTTTTTT,CSSSLVHTGYSNEKLFF,-,17,TRBV7-9,-,TRBJ1-4
TGTGCCAGCAGCTTCGGGACAGAGACCTACAATGAGCAGTTCTTC,CASSFGTETYNEQFF,TRBD1,15,TRBV11-2,few,TRBJ2-1
TGTGCCTGGAGTGTACGCGGGGCAGTAGGGACTGAAGCTTTCTTT,CAWSVRGAVGTEAFF,-,15,TRBV30,few,TRBJ1-1
TGTGCCAGCAGCTTTGCGGAAGCCTACAATGAGCAGTTCTTC,CASSFAEAYNEQFF,-,14,TRBV5-6,few,TRBJ2-1
TGTGCCAGTAGTACCGCGGGAATCTCCTACAATGAGCAGTTCTTC,CASSTAGISYNEQFF,-,15,TRBV19,once,TRBJ2-1
TGTGCCAGCAGTCCCCGGACAGGGATGAGCACAGATACGCAGTATTTT,CASSPRTGMSTDTQYF,TRBD1,16,TRBV25-1,-,TRBJ2-3
TGTGCCAGCAGCCAAGGGTCGCGGGGGAAGTCCTATGGCTACACCTTC,CASSQGSRGKSYGYTF,-,16,TRBV14,few,TRBJ1-2